The clone carrying this T cell receptor beta chain showed up just once. Its specificity is not known. Germline V CDR1 and CDR2: SGHTA, FQGNSA. V was trimmed by 0 bases and J by 7 bases, leaving 9 bases between them. The CDR3 runs 13 residues. This sample stems from a study of CD8 T cells in Susac syndrome. Study-wide results and limits: None of the CD4+ T cell repertoires in Susac syndrome showed clonal expansion.

Random hexamers were used to reverse transcribe the RNA input (about 0.5 to 1 ug). Multiplex immunoSEQ PCR targeted 54 Vbeta and 13 Jbeta TCR beta segments. TCRdb reanalysed the immunoSEQ multiplex PCR reads using MiXCR and keeps one entry per CDR3 protein. Counted here are under 200,000 distinct CDR3 sequences, 90% to 95% occurring once; the ten biggest clones make up 0.12%. Material: CD4+ T cells from PBMCs. The clonotype comes from a human donor with Susac syndrome. The chain carries TRBV7-2 and TRBJ1-2; D uncertain. CDR3 sequence reads: CASSLATSGGYTF. The DNA of the CDR3 is TGTGCCAGCAGCTTAGCGACCAGTGGTGGCTACACCTTC.